The 20 T cell receptor beta chains given below trace back to one sample, sequenced in a study of T cell clonality in common variable immunodeficiency. Clones were read by immunoSEQ multiplex PCR, and TCRdb kept only the in-frame ones, dropping some. Found here are tens of thousands of clones, no singletons; the ten largest cover around 3.2%. The sequencing sample was made of peripheral blood mononuclear cells. The receptors were sampled from a person aged 18 to 70 in good health.

This clone has a handful of counts. The read terminates 3 residues ahead of where the CDR3 ends, so the germline J gene completes it. J is TRBJ2-3 and V is TRBV18; TRBD1 might be the D (5 bases). The CDR3 runs 15 residues. The germline CDR1 and CDR2 sequences are KGHSH and LQKENI. The sequenced part of the CDR3 DNA is TGTGCCAGCTCACCAGACGCAGGGTTCAATCAGCCG. This codes for CASSPDAGFNQP. The entire CDR3 sequence reads CASSPDAGFNQPQYF.

This clone showed up many times. The DNA ends 3 residues before the CDR3 does, and the rest of the CDR3 is filled in from the germline J gene. The J gene is TRBJ2-2, the V gene TRBV19; 8 nucleotides agree with TRBD1. J lost 0 bases, V lost 8 bases, and 2 bases had no gene match. The CDR3 contains 14 residues. The germline V gene encodes CDR1 LNHDA and CDR2 SQIVND (reference sequence). Partial CDR3 DNA: TGTGCCAGTCGGGACAGGCCGAACACCGGGGAG. It translates to CASRDRPNTGE. The whole CDR3 region reads CASRDRPNTGELFF.

This clone was counted ten times or more. The read ends 3 residues before the CDR3 terminus; that terminus is restored from the germline J gene. The V call is TRBV19, the J call TRBJ1-4, with 8 nucleotides matching TRBD1. The CDR3 is 14 residues long. Per germline, CDR1 LNHDA and CDR2 SQIVND (reference sequence). With V trimmed by 5 bases and J by 7 bases, 6 bases remained unmatched. CDR3 protein: CASSVQGVGEKLFF. The CDR3 DNA, read in part, is TGTGCCAGTAGTGTACAGGGGGTAGGTGAAAAA.

This clone was seen many times. The sequence runs out 3 residues before the end of the CDR3; the remainder is reconstructed from the germline J gene. The gene calls are TRBV20-1 and TRBJ2-3; D is perhaps TRBD2 (6 bases). There are 16 residues in the CDR3. V was trimmed by 0 bases and J by 0 bases, leaving 13 bases between them. The germline gives CDR1 DFQATT, CDR2 SNEGSKA (reference sequence). The sequenced CDR3 bases are TGCAGTGCTAGAGAAGAACTAGCAGGGAGCACAGATACG. The encoded protein is CSAREELAGSTDT. The entire CDR3 is CSAREELAGSTDTQYF.

This clone was seen a few times. The read ends 3 residues before the CDR3 terminus; that terminus is restored from the germline J gene. The chain carries TRBV7-3 and TRBJ1-5; weak D call: TRBD1 (6 bases). This CDR3 spans 15 amino acids. Germline-derived CDR1 and CDR2 are SGHTA and FQGTGA. V was clipped by 5 bases and J by 1 base, with 12 bases between them. Incomplete CDR3 DNA: TGTGCCAGCAGCACCACCGGGACAAGCAATCAGCCC. Amino acid sequence: CASSTTGTSNQP. The whole CDR3 protein is CASSTTGTSNQPQHF.

This clone was seen repeatedly, ten times or more. The CDR3 end lies 3 residues beyond the end of the read and is filled in from the germline J gene. This chain uses TRBV29-1 with TRBJ2-5, with 9 bases matching TRBD2. The CDR3 covers 14 residues. V lost 1 base, J lost 2 bases, and 2 bases stayed unmatched. From germline, CDR1 is SQVTM and CDR2 ANQGSEA. The chain's CDR3 is CSVEGTSGQETQYF. CDR3 bases read: TGCAGCGTTGAAGGTACTAGCGGGCAAGAGACC.

With regard to this clone: The read gets to within 3 residues of the CDR3 end, and the germline J gene fills in the rest. The chain combines TRBV5-1 with TRBJ2-1, with D possibly being TRBD1 (7 bases). Deletions cut 5 bases from V and 0 bases from J, with 18 bases between. CDR1 and CDR2 from the germline V gene are SGHRS and YFSETQ. CDR3 length: 17 amino acids. The CDR3: CASRGTRGTVSYNEQFF. Incomplete CDR3 DNA: TGCGCCAGCAGAGGGACACGCGGGACAGTCTCCTACAATGAG.

The CDR3 bases that were read are TGTGCCTGGAGTGTACAAGCGGACCCAGATACC. Residues: CAWSVQADPDT. The full CDR3 is CAWSVQADPDTYTF. The chain links TRBV30 to TRBJ1-2; D is unclear. The read terminates 3 residues ahead of where the CDR3 ends, so the germline J gene completes it. The germline CDR1 and CDR2 sequences are GTSNPN and SVGIG (reference sequence). The CDR3 runs to 14 residues. Based on the CDR3 plus reference TRBV30 and TRBJ1-2, the full variable domain is SQTIHQWPATLVQPVGSPLSLECTVEGTSNPNLYWYRQAAGRGLQLLFYSVGIGQISSEVPQNLSASRPQDRQFILSSKKLLLSDSGFYLCAWSVQADPDTYTFGSGTRLTVV.

This clone was observed many times. Incomplete CDR3 DNA: TGTGCCAGCAGTTTATTCGACAGGCAGTCCTACGAG. This codes for CASSLFDRQSYE. The whole CDR3 reads CASSLFDRQSYEQYF. This rearrangement joins TRBV28 to TRBJ2-7; a weak D match, TRBD1 (6 bases). The read gets to within 3 residues of the CDR3 end, and the germline J gene fills in the rest. The germline CDR1 and CDR2 sequences are MDHEN and SYDVKM. The CDR3 is made up of 15 amino acids. Trimming shortened V by 1 base and J by 1 base, and 11 bases separated the two germline ends.

This clone showed up just a few times. The read is 3 residues too short to cover the CDR3 end, so that end is filled in from the germline J gene. The genes are TRBV5-1 and TRBJ1-2; TRBD1 matches 8 bases. Losses at the gene ends were 0 bases for V and 3 bases for J; bases not matched to a gene: 4. This CDR3 is 15 amino acids long. Germline-derived CDR1 and CDR2 are SGHRS and YFSETQ. CDR3 in amino acids: CASSLGGTGDYGYTF. The covered CDR3 bases are TGCGCCAGCAGCTTGGGAGGGACAGGAGACTATGGC. Drawing the rest from reference TRBV5-1 and TRBJ1-2, the complete variable domain is KAGVTQTPRYLIKTRGQQVTLSCSPISGHRSVSWYQQTPGQGLQFLFEYFSETQRNKGNFPGRFSGRQFSNSRSEMNVSTLELGDSALYLCASSLGGTGDYGYTFGSGTRLTVV.

This clone was observed at least ten times. The read terminates 3 residues before the CDR3 end, so the remaining end is supplied by the germline J gene. The chain has TRBV30 and TRBJ1-5; D not certain. The V and J ends lost 3 bases and 2 bases respectively, with 8 bases between them. This CDR3 is built from 13 residues. Germline CDR1 GTSNPN, CDR2 SVGIG (reference sequence). Partial CDR3 DNA: TGTGCCTGGAGCCAGAATGGCAATCAGCCC. It translates to CAWSQNGNQP. The whole CDR3 reads CAWSQNGNQPQHF.

This clone has just a few counts. Possible read error: a much larger clone is one base away. The read terminates 3 residues ahead of where the CDR3 ends, so the germline J gene completes it. The J gene is TRBJ2-2, the V gene TRBV2, with 8 bases that match TRBD1. Germline V CDR1 and CDR2: SNHLY, FYNNEI. This CDR3 is built from 15 residues. Losses at the gene ends were 4 bases for V and 6 bases for J; bases not matched to a gene: 7. CDR3 in amino acids: CASSGQGAVAGELFF. The covered CDR3 bases are TGTGCCAGCAGTGGTCAGGGGGCTGTGGCCGGGGAG.

This clone showed up many times. The read ends 3 residues early relative to the CDR3; the germline J gene fills the gap. This chain links TRBV19 with TRBJ1-3; 8 bases agree with TRBD1. Germline V CDR1 and CDR2: LNHDA, SQIVND (reference sequence). Losses at the gene ends were 6 bases for V and 4 bases for J; bases not matched to a gene: 14. The CDR3 totals 17 residues. The covered CDR3 bases are TGTGCCAGTAGCCCCGATTGGGGACAGGCCGGGGGAAACACC. This gives the protein CASSPDWGQAGGNT. The entire CDR3 reads CASSPDWGQAGGNTIYF.

The sample holds many counts of this clone. The missing CDR3 end, 3 residues past where the read stops, is filled in from the germline J gene. This sequence joins TRBV5-4 and TRBJ2-5; maybe TRBD2 (5 bases). Germline lookup yields CDR1 SGHNT and CDR2 YYREEE (reference sequence). There are 14 residues in the CDR3. CDR3 amino acids: CASSFSASTDTQYF. The CDR3 DNA, read in part, is TGTGCCAGCAGCTTCTCGGCTAGCACAGATACC.

This clone was counted between two and nine times. The read halts 3 residues ahead of the CDR3 end, with the missing end drawn from the germline J gene. The rearrangement joins TRBV2 to TRBJ2-1; a possible D gene is TRBD2 (5 bases). The CDR3 totals 15 residues. Germline CDR1 SNHLY, CDR2 FYNNEI. The V gene lost 4 bases and the J gene lost 7 bases, with 17 bases spanning the gap. CDR3 region: CASSALAYTGNEQFF. The sequenced CDR3 bases are TGTGCCAGCAGTGCACTCGCGTACACGGGGAATGAG.

This clone has ten or more counts. The sequenced CDR3 bases are TGTGCCAGCAGCCGTTCGGGGGACAGAACACAAGATACG. Its translation is CASSRSGDRTQDT. The CDR3, in full, reads CASSRSGDRTQDTQYF. The chain joins TRBV14 to TRBJ2-3, with D maybe TRBD1 (7 bases). The read comes to an end 3 residues before the CDR3 does, leaving the germline J gene to fill in the end. The CDR3 length is 16 residues. Germline CDR1 is SGHDN and CDR2 is FVKESK. Trimming stripped 4 bases from V and 5 bases from J, with 19 bases between.

This clone was counted ten times or more. The CDR3 end falls 3 residues outside the read, so it is completed with the germline J gene. The chain links TRBV6-1 to TRBJ2-1; D ambiguous. The CDR3 is 14 residues long. Germline CDR1 reads MNHNS; CDR2 reads SASEGT. V was clipped by 0 bases and J by 6 bases, with 9 bases between them. The sequenced CDR3 bases are TGTGCCAGCAGTGAAGCGTGGCAGATCAATGAG. Protein product: CASSEAWQINE. The CDR3 as a whole reads CASSEAWQINEQFF.

This clone was detected ten times or more. The sequenced fragment ends 3 residues before the CDR3 boundary, so the rest is inferred from the germline J gene. V and J are TRBV19 and TRBJ2-1, with D maybe TRBD2 (6 bases). V was clipped by 3 bases and J by 6 bases, with 12 bases between them. The length of the CDR3 is 14 residues. Germline V gene lookup returns CDR1 LNHDA and CDR2 SQIVND (reference sequence). The CDR3 region is CASSIGLIPNEQFF. The covered CDR3 bases are TGTGCCAGTAGTATTGGACTAATTCCCAATGAG.

This clone has a handful of counts. The sequence runs out 3 residues before the end of the CDR3; the remainder is reconstructed from the germline J gene. The V and J genes are TRBV19 and TRBJ2-2, with a weak D call TRBD1 (6 bases). Germline CDR1 reads LNHDA; CDR2 reads SQIVND (reference sequence). CDR3 length: 16 amino acids. CDR3 residues: CASSITGGSTNEKLFF. The CDR3 DNA, read in part, is TGTGCCAGTAGTATTACTGGGGGCTCAACTAATGAAAAG.

In this sample, this clone turned up many times. Sequencing ends 3 residues short of the CDR3 end; the germline J gene provides the rest. The rearrangement links TRBV19 to TRBJ2-5, with TRBD1 identical over 8 bases. The junction had 7 bases not matched to a gene; V was cut back by 3 bases and J by 1 base. Germline V gene lookup returns CDR1 LNHDA and CDR2 SQIVND (reference sequence). The CDR3 runs 16 residues. The chain's CDR3 is CASSIGTGPRQETQYF. The covered CDR3 bases are TGTGCCAGTAGTATTGGGACAGGCCCGCGCCAAGAGACC.